Included here is one TCR beta chain sequence, with context. Its cognate antigen is unknown. Mismatch repair deficiency was confirmed in all patients, by PCR or immunohistochemistry. This sample was taken from a study of PD-1 blockade in mismatch repair-deficient tumors. Overall study results and limits: Tumor-resident clones, often absent from pretreatment blood, expanded after pembrolizumab and then contracted.

Clones were read by immunoSEQ multiplex PCR, and TCRdb kept only the in-frame ones, dropping some. Here the sample spans 75,000 to 80,000 clones, 80% to 90% being singletons. The CDR3 extends over 15 amino acids. Per germline, CDR1 SGHTA and CDR2 FQGNSA. With 6 bases clipped from V and 2 bases from J, the junction kept 4 bases outside the gene matches. The chain uses TRBV7-2 and TRBJ2-3, with 11 bases matching TRBD2. This TCR was recovered from an adult with mismatch repair-deficient cancer. Specimen: peripheral blood, collected 44 weeks after starting pembrolizumab. As DNA, the CDR3 is TGTGCCAGCAGTGTAGCGGGAGGGCCCACAGATACGCAGTATTTT. Translated: CASSVAGGPTDTQYF.